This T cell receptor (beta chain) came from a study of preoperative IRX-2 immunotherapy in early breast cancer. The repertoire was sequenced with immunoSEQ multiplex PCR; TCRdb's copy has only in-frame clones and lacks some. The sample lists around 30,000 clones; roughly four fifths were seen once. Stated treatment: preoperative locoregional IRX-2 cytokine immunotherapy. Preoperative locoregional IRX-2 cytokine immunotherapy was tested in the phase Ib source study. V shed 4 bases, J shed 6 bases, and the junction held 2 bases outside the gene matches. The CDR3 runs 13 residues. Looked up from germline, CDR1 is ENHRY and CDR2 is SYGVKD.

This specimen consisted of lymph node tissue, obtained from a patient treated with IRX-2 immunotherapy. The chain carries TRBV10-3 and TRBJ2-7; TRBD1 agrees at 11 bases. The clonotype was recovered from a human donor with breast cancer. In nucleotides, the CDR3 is TGTGCCATCAGTGGGACAGGGGGCATCGAGCAGTACTTC. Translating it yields CAISGTGGIEQYF.